These T cell receptor beta chains were read from a single sample in a study of tumor-infiltrating lymphocytes in primary liver carcinoma. TCRdb ran MiXCR on the multiplex PCR reads and lists one entry per CDR3 protein. The repertoire holds about 110,000 distinct CDR3 sequences, with 50% to 70% as singletons. The material sequenced was liver tumor tissue from sampling region 1. These receptors were collected from a woman aged 55-69 years with primary liver carcinoma and hepatitis B virus infection. Each CDR3 is given with its conserved first and last residue. D genes are given only for firm matches. A clone size is listed for some rows: how often the clone was seen (once, few, many), or a class if it is expanded.

V: TRBV29-1; J: TRBJ2-4; size: -; D: -; DNA: TGCAGTGTTGAATTTCGTGGGATGACTAAAAACATTCAGTACTTC; CDR3: CSVEFRGMTKNIQYF
V: TRBV6-1; J: TRBJ2-2; size: many; D: TRBD1; DNA: TGTGCCAGCAATCTCGGCAGGGGGCTAGGGGCCACCGGGGAGCTGTTTTTT; CDR3: CASNLGRGLGATGELFF
V: TRBV11-2; J: TRBJ2-3; size: once; D: -; DNA: TGTGACAGCAGCTTAGGGGGACTAACGTACACGTCAGATACGATGTATTTT; CDR3: CDSSLGGLTYTSDTMYF
V: TRBV28; J: TRBJ2-7; size: many; D: TRBD2; DNA: TGTGCCAGCAGTTTGGAAGCGGGAGGGGTCGAGCAGTACTTC; CDR3: CASSLEAGGVEQYF
V: TRBV11-2; J: TRBJ2-1; size: -; D: -; DNA: TGTGCCAGCTGCTTAACTAACGGGAGCGAGCAGTATTTC; CDR3: CASCLTNGSEQYF
V: TRBV11-2; J: TRBJ1-4; size: -; D: -; DNA: TGTGCCAGCAGCTTGGTGGGGACGGAGGGAAAACTGTTTTTT; CDR3: CASSLVGTEGKLFF
V: TRBV28; J: TRBJ2-3; size: few; D: TRBD2; DNA: TGTGCCAGCAGTGTTACTAGCGGACTCACAGATACGCAGTATTTT; CDR3: CASSVTSGLTDTQYF
V: TRBV11-2; J: TRBJ2-7; size: -; D: TRBD2; DNA: TGTACCAGCAGCGCTATTTCCCGACTAGCGGGAGGGCAGAAGCCCTACGAGCAGTACTTC; CDR3: CTSSAISRLAGGQKPYEQYF
V: TRBV12-3/TRBV12-4; J: TRBJ1-3; size: many; D: TRBD1; DNA: TGTGCCAGCAGGGACAGGCTTGGAAACACCATATATTTT; CDR3: CASRDRLGNTIYF
V: TRBV6-1; J: TRBJ2-7; size: many; D: TRBD2; DNA: TGTGCCAGCTCCTACCCTTCACTAGCGGGAGCCTACGAGCAGTACTTC; CDR3: CASSYPSLAGAYEQYF
V: TRBV29-1; J: TRBJ1-2; size: many; D: -; DNA: TGCAGCGTTGGGGGGGGGACCTGGCGCTATGGCTACACCTTC; CDR3: CSVGGGTWRYGYTF
V: TRBV7-8; J: TRBJ1-3; size: -; D: -; DNA: TGTACCTGCAGCTCCCAGGCTGGAAACACCATATATTTT; CDR3: CTCSSQAGNTIYF
V: TRBV11-2; J: TRBJ2-5; size: -; D: -; DNA: TGTACCAGCAGCCGTGAATCAGGGGTCTGGGTGACCCAGTACTTC; CDR3: CTSSRESGVWVTQYF
V: TRBV12-3/TRBV12-4; J: TRBJ2-7; size: once; D: -; DNA: TGTGCCAGCAAAGCAGTGGGAGGCTACAAGCAATACTTC; CDR3: CASKAVGGYKQYF
V: TRBV11-1; J: TRBJ1-1; size: -; D: -; DNA: TGTGCCTGCAGCTCCTCTTTGAACACTGAAGCCTTCTTT; CDR3: CACSSSLNTEAFF
V: TRBV11-2; J: TRBJ2-7; size: -; D: TRBD2; DNA: TGTGTCAGCAGCTGGACTAGCGGGAGAGAGCAGTACTTC; CDR3: CVSSWTSGREQYF
V: TRBV12-3/TRBV12-4; J: TRBJ2-7; size: -; D: -; DNA: TGTGCCAGCAATAGAAGCATACCTCCCTACGAGCAATACTTC; CDR3: CASNRSIPPYEQYF
V: TRBV6-2/TRBV6-3; J: TRBJ1-5; size: -; D: TRBD1; DNA: TGTGCCAGCATTTACTCTAAGGGACAGGGGTACCAGCCTCAGCATTTT; CDR3: CASIYSKGQGYQPQHF
V: TRBV6-5; J: TRBJ2-3; size: -; D: TRBD2; DNA: TGTGCCAGCAGTCCACGGGCGGGAGGAACAGATACGCACTATTTT; CDR3: CASSPRAGGTDTHYF
V: TRBV11-2; J: TRBJ2-6; size: -; D: -; DNA: TGTGCCGGCAGCCTCCGAGGGACTTCAGGGGCCAACGTCCTGACTTTT; CDR3: CAGSLRGTSGANVLTF
V: TRBV28; J: TRBJ2-1; size: -; D: -; DNA: TGTGCCAGCAGTCTATTAACCGGCGGGCGCTACAATGAGCAGTTCTTC; CDR3: CASSLLTGGRYNEQFF
V: TRBV11-2; J: TRBJ2-7; size: -; D: -; DNA: TGTGCCAGCAGCCCCCCCACCAGTGGGTCCTACGAGCAGTGCTTC; CDR3: CASSPPTSGSYEQCF
V: TRBV28; J: TRBJ2-6; size: -; D: TRBD1; DNA: TGTGCCAGCAGACTTGGACAGGGAAATTTTGGGGCCAACGTCGTGACTTTC; CDR3: CASRLGQGNFGANVVTF
V: TRBV29-1; J: TRBJ1-2; size: many; D: -; DNA: TGCAGCGTCCAAGGGGGGTTCAGGGCACGAGGCTACACCTTC; CDR3: CSVQGGFRARGYTF
V: TRBV11-2; J: TRBJ1-1; size: few; D: -; DNA: TGTGCCAGCAGCCCTAGTTTGAACACTGGGGCTTTCTTT; CDR3: CASSPSLNTGAFF
V: TRBV7-8; J: TRBJ1-1; size: -; D: -; DNA: TGTGCCAGCAGCCTAGTAGGGGGGACAATGAACACTGAAGCTTTCTTT; CDR3: CASSLVGGTMNTEAFF
V: TRBV28; J: TRBJ1-5; size: -; D: -; DNA: TGTGCCAGCAGTTTGTGGGGACGCAATCAGCCCCAGCATTTT; CDR3: CASSLWGRNQPQHF
V: TRBV6-1; J: TRBJ2-1; size: medium-sized; D: -; DNA: TGTGCCAGCAGTGAATTGAGGTGGAATGAGCAGTTCTTC; CDR3: CASSELRWNEQFF
V: TRBV11-2; J: TRBJ2-5; size: -; D: -; DNA: TGTGCCAGCAGCTTAACTGAGACCCGGTACTTC; CDR3: CASSLTETRYF
V: TRBV11-3; J: TRBJ2-1; size: -; D: -; DNA: TGTGCCAGCAACCCTCGGGGTAGCGGTAGCAATGAGCAGTTCTTC; CDR3: CASNPRGSGSNEQFF
V: TRBV10-3; J: TRBJ1-2; size: once; D: -; DNA: TGTGCCATCAGTGAATCGAACGCAGAGGGAAGTAATGGCTACACCTTC; CDR3: CAISESNAEGSNGYTF
V: TRBV11-1; J: TRBJ1-2; size: -; D: -; DNA: TGTGCCATCAGCTTAGGGCAGTGGGAGGATGGCTACACCTTC; CDR3: CAISLGQWEDGYTF
V: TRBV28; J: TRBJ1-2; size: -; D: -; DNA: TGTGCCAGCCTCGGGTTCCCGGGCTATGGCTACACCTTC; CDR3: CASLGFPGYGYTF